The 21 T cell receptor beta chains presented below share a single source sample, sequenced in a study of control samples from healthy donors and cancer patients. TCRdb keeps only in-frame clones here, not all; method: immunoSEQ multiplex PCR. Among 130,000 or so clones listed, 85% to 95% were seen once. Sequencing was performed on blood. These receptors all come from a man in his forties or fifties in good health.

This clone was observed a single time. The V gene is TRBV2, the J gene TRBJ2-3; D call uncertain. The CDR3 is 13 residues long. The germline CDR1 and CDR2 sequences are SNHLY and FYNNEI. V lost 8 bases and J 0 bases, leaving 9 bases between the germline ends. The CDR3 DNA reads TGTGCCAGCCTCGGTCCTAGCACAGATACGCAGTATTTT. It specifies CASLGPSTDTQYF.

The chain carries TRBV28 and TRBJ2-7; TRBD1 matches 8 bases. The CDR3 totals 15 residues. Germline assignment: CDR1 MDHEN and CDR2 SYDVKM. With V trimmed by 6 bases and J by 5 bases, 12 bases remained unmatched. As DNA, the CDR3 is TGTGCCAGCAGGTTGACAGGGGAAAGAAGGCACGAGCAGTACTTC. Translating it yields CASRLTGERRHEQYF.

This chain uses TRBV18 with TRBJ1-2; 8 bases map to TRBD1. CDR3 length equals 16 residues. The germline V gene encodes CDR1 KGHSH and CDR2 LQKENI. V was clipped by 4 bases and J by 0 bases; unmatched bases: 7. CDR3: CASSRWGRGPNYGYTF. The CDR3 nucleotides are TGTGCCAGCTCACGTTGGGGCAGGGGGCCTAACTATGGCTACACCTTC.

The chain has TRBV6-5 and TRBJ1-5; D is undetermined. The germline V gene has CDR1 MNHEY and CDR2 SVGAGI. V lost 4 bases and J 0 bases, leaving 7 bases between the germline ends. CDR3 size: 14 residues. CDR3 sequence: CASSLSNSNQPQHF. CDR3 sequence (DNA): TGTGCCAGCAGTTTATCCAATAGCAATCAGCCCCAGCATTTT.

The chain has TRBV6-5 and TRBJ1-6; D is ambiguous. This CDR3 spans 15 amino acids. Per the germline V gene, CDR1 is MNHEY and CDR2 is SVGAGI. With 5 bases removed from V and 5 bases from J, the gap between germline ends came to 13 bases. The CDR3 is CASSPGSANNSPLHF. The CDR3 nucleotides read TGTGCCAGCAGTCCGGGCAGCGCCAATAATTCACCCCTCCACTTT.

This clone was counted a single time. The DNA for the CDR3 is TGTGCCACCAGGTCACTAGCGGGAAACGGCGGGGAGCTGTTTTTT. Amino acids: CATRSLAGNGGELFF. V gene TRBV24-1 combines with J gene TRBJ2-2; 10 bases line up with TRBD2. V trimming: 7 bases; J trimming: 7 bases; junction bases outside the gene matches: 8. Germline-derived CDR1 and CDR2 are KGHDR and SFDVKD. CDR3 length equals 15 residues.

J is TRBJ1-4 and V is TRBV7-9; 8 bases are shared with TRBD1. Trimming removed 6 bases from V and 4 bases from J; junction bases left unmatched: 4. The germline gives CDR1 SEHNR, CDR2 FQNEAQ (reference sequence). The CDR3 is made up of 14 amino acids. CDR3 amino acids: CASSTGQVNEKLFF. CDR3 in DNA: TGTGCCAGCAGTACGGGACAGGTTAATGAAAAACTGTTTTTT.

This clone was counted a few times. V and J are TRBV5-6 and TRBJ1-2; TRBD1 is a possible D gene (6 bases). Trimming left V 3 bases short and J 8 bases short, with 11 bases between. There are 12 residues in the CDR3. Germline V CDR1 and CDR2: SGHDT, YYEEEE. CDR3 region: CASSWAGEGYTF. The DNA of the CDR3 is TGTGCCAGCAGCTGGGCAGGGGAAGGCTACACCTTC.

Only one count was recorded for this clone. V usage is TRBV7-9 and J usage is TRBJ1-4; D uncertain. With 2 bases removed from V and 8 bases from J, the gap between germline ends came to 9 bases. This CDR3 spans 13 amino acids. CDR1 is SEHNR, CDR2 FQNEAQ, per germline (reference sequence). The CDR3 DNA follows: TGTGCCAGCAGCTTATCCAGCCACGAAAAACTGTTTTTT. Its translation: CASSLSSHEKLFF.

The chain uses TRBV20-1 and TRBJ1-2, with D unresolved. This CDR3 is 9 amino acids long. The V end was cut by 7 bases, the J end by 4 bases, with 4 bases between. The germline CDR1 and CDR2 sequences are DFQATT and SNEGSKA (reference sequence). CDR3 sequence reads: CSVPYGYTF. CDR3 bases: TGCAGTGTCCCCTATGGCTACACCTTC.

This chain connects TRBV28 to TRBJ2-5, with D unclear. Germline V gene data show CDR1 as MDHEN and CDR2 as SYDVKM. The CDR3 length is 14 residues. Trimming removed 7 bases from V and 2 bases from J, with 14 bases in between. The CDR3 coding sequence is TGTGCCAGCATGTCCGGATCACTTCAAGAGACCCAGTACTTC. It codes for CASMSGSLQETQYF.

V and J are TRBV5-8 and TRBJ1-5; TRBD1 matches at 10 bases. This CDR3 spans 15 amino acids. The germline V gene has CDR1 SGHTS and CDR2 YDEGEE. Trimming took 4 bases from V and 1 from J; bases not matched to a gene: 2. This CDR3 is CASSTGQGSNQPQHF. In DNA, the CDR3 is TGTGCCAGCAGCACGGGACAGGGGAGCAATCAGCCCCAGCATTTT.

The rearrangement links TRBV10-2 to TRBJ1-2, with 8 bases that match TRBD1. Germline CDR1 WSHSY, CDR2 SAAADI. The CDR3 sequence is 17 residues long. Trimming at V came to 6 bases and at J to 3 bases, leaving 15 bases not matched to a gene. The CDR3 here is CASSPVLRQGKDYGYTF. The CDR3 DNA is TGCGCCAGCAGCCCTGTTTTGAGACAGGGGAAGGACTATGGCTACACCTTC.

This clone came up a few times. This CDR3 is also generated by other DNA sequences in the sample. The V call is TRBV10-3, the J call TRBJ2-7; possibly TRBD1 or TRBD2 for D (6 bases each). The CDR3 extends over 15 amino acids. V lost 0 bases to trimming and J lost 2 bases, with 11 bases between them. The V gene's germline CDR1 is ENHRY and CDR2 SYGVKD. The CDR3 reads CAISESRGTTYEQYF. CDR3 nucleotide sequence: TGTGCCATCAGTGAGTCCCGGGGGACAACCTACGAGCAGTACTTC.

This clone was counted between two and nine times. The same CDR3 is also encoded by other DNA sequences in this sample. The chain links TRBV18 to TRBJ1-5; 8 nucleotides line up with TRBD1. CDR1 is KGHSH, CDR2 LQKENI, per germline. V was clipped by 0 bases and J by 2 bases; unmatched bases: 0. CDR3 length equals 15 residues. CDR3 amino acids: CASSPPGQGNQPQHF. The CDR3 nucleotides are TGTGCCAGCTCACCACCGGGACAGGGCAATCAGCCCCAGCATTTT.

This clone was found a few times. The J gene is TRBJ2-1, the V gene TRBV7-9, with D maybe TRBD1 (6 bases). Germline V CDR1 and CDR2: SEHNR, FQNEAQ (reference sequence). The V end was cut by 4 bases, the J end by 2 bases, with 12 bases between. The CDR3 is made up of 15 amino acids. The CDR3 nucleotides read TGTGCCAGCAGCTCCCGGGACACCCCCTACAATGAGCAGTTCTTC. Protein product: CASSSRDTPYNEQFF.

The chain couples TRBV29-1 to TRBJ2-3; 12 bases map to TRBD2. Per germline, CDR1 SQVTM and CDR2 ANQGSEA. The CDR3 has 19 residues. V lost 6 bases and J lost 0; bases outside the gene matches: 16. This CDR3 is CSVGTSGGRNDFSTDTQYF. CDR3 coding DNA: TGCAGCGTGGGAACTAGCGGGGGGCGAAACGACTTTAGCACAGATACGCAGTATTTT.

This clone was observed once. Given a much more abundant clone one base away, this may be a read error. At the DNA level, this CDR3 is encoded by other sequences in the same sample as well. The chain links TRBV5-1 to TRBJ1-2, with a tentative D call TRBD1 (6 bases). The CDR3 covers 15 residues. Per germline, CDR1 SGHRS and CDR2 YFSETQ. The CDR3 sequence: CASSLMGRGSYGYTF. The CDR3 DNA sequence: TGCGCCAGCAGCTTGATGGGCAGGGGAAGCTATGGTTACACCTTC.

The J gene is TRBJ2-2, the V gene TRBV7-2; the D gene is possibly TRBD2 (6 bases). Trimming shortened V by 6 bases and J by 8 bases, and 13 bases separated the two germline ends. Germline V lookup: CDR1 SGHTA, CDR2 FQGNSA. The CDR3 is 13 residues long. Here the CDR3 reads CASRRTGVGELFF. In DNA form, the CDR3 reads TGTGCCAGCAGAAGAACGGGGGTAGGGGAGCTGTTTTTT. The variable domain in full, completed from reference TRBV7-2 and TRBJ2-2, reads GAGVSQSPSNKVTEKGKDVELRCDPISGHTALYWYRQSLGQGLEFLIYFQGNSAPDKSGLPSDRFSAERTGGSVSTLTIQRTQQEDSAVYLCASRRTGVGELFFGEGSRLTVL.

This sequence joins TRBV12-5 and TRBJ2-5; 8 bases agree with TRBD2. There are 17 residues in the CDR3. V trimming: 0 bases; J trimming: 5 bases; junction bases outside the gene matches: 11. Per the germline V gene, CDR1 is LGHNT and CDR2 is FRNRAP. DNA of the CDR3: TGTGCTAGTGGTTTGGTACTCGGTAGCGGGGCCCCCGAGACCCAGTACTTC. Protein sequence: CASGLVLGSGAPETQYF.

The gene calls are TRBV5-6 and TRBJ1-2, with 7 bases fitting TRBD1. Germline V gene sequence: CDR1 SGHDT, CDR2 YYEEEE. The length of the CDR3 is 14 residues. Unmatched junction bases numbered 8, after V lost 2 bases and J lost 7 bases. The DNA for the CDR3 is TGTGCCAGCAGCTTTCAGACAGGGTCGGGTGGCTACACCTTC. Its protein product is CASSFQTGSGGYTF.